Shown below are 27 T cell receptor beta chains from a single sample sequenced in a study of regulatory T cells in long-lasting Graves disease. The time point: newly diagnosed GD, antithyroid drugs for less than 3 months. After RNA was extracted from PBMCs, the TCR library was made from it. Combining iRepertoire HTBI primers with Arm-PCR of CDR3 regions, the authors built TCR beta libraries. MiXCR, applied by TCRdb to the multiplex PCR reads, yields one record per CDR3 protein. The data contain roughly 420,000 distinct CDR3 sequences, about a sixth of them singletons. These records were also assigned to another study, of T cells in Graves' hyperthyroidism and ophthalmopathy.

Sequences were derived from peripheral blood mononuclear cells (PBMCs), sampled at new diagnosis, from a patient treated with antithyroid drugs. All receptors derive from a woman aged 25 to 39 with Graves disease.

The chain is built from TRBV20-1 and TRBJ2-7, with 11 bases matching TRBD1. The CDR3 has 13 residues. Trimming took 6 bases from V and 4 from J; bases not matched to a gene: 5. CDR1 is DFQATT, CDR2 SNEGSKA, per germline (reference sequence). CDR3 bases: TGCAGTGCGAAGGGACAGGGGGTTTACGAGCAGTACTTC. Encoded protein: CSAKGQGVYEQYF.

The rearrangement joins TRBV29-1 to TRBJ2-3, with TRBD2 as a possible D gene (6 bases). The germline CDR1 and CDR2 sequences are SQVTM and ANQGSEA. CDR3 length equals 16 residues. In DNA form, the CDR3 reads TGCAGAGGGGCGGCGGGGCCCTACAATAGCACAGATACGCAGTATTTT. Encoded protein: CRGAAGPYNSTDTQYF.

Note on this clonotype: A much larger clone differs from this one at a single base, so this may be a read error. J is TRBJ1-1 and V is TRBV12-3 or TRBV12-4, with D tentatively TRBD1 (6 bases). The length of the CDR3 is 13 residues. The germline V and J ends were trimmed by 5 bases and 5 bases, with 12 bases remaining between them. Written as DNA, the CDR3 is TGTGCCAGCAGTCTCGCAGGGGAGACTGAAGCTTTCTTT. It yields the protein CASSLAGETEAFF.

This clonotype was recorded many times. The CDR3 loop is CASSYSRDRVDGYTF. The DNA of the CDR3 is TGTGCCAGCAGTTATTCCCGGGACAGGGTTGATGGCTACACCTTC. The chain is built from TRBV6-2 or TRBV6-3 and TRBJ1-2; 9 bases line up with TRBD1. Germline loops: CDR1 MNHEY, CDR2 SVGEGT. This CDR3 is built from 15 residues. V shed 3 bases and J 6 bases; nucleotides not matched to a gene: 8.

Details on this clonotype: Being one base from a much bigger clone, this may be a read error. Written as DNA, the CDR3 is TGTGCCAGCAGCTTGGATGGGGGCCCAGACCAGCCCCGGCATTTT. Translating it yields CASSLDGGPDQPRHF. This chain links TRBV7-6 with TRBJ1-5; tentative D call: TRBD1 (6 bases). This CDR3 comprises 15 residues. CDR1 is SGHVS, CDR2 FNYEAQ, per germline.

This clonotype was counted only a few times. V gene TRBV27 combines with J gene TRBJ2-1, with 11 bases aligning to TRBD1. The germline gives CDR1 MNHEY, CDR2 SMNVEV (reference sequence). V dropped 5 bases and J dropped 5; count of bases not matched to a gene: 8. CDR3 length: 16 residues. The CDR3 bases are TGTGCCAGCAGTCCCTGGACAGGGGGCTTCAACAATGAGCAGTTCTTC. This translates into CASSPWTGGFNNEQFF.

The table lists this clonotype with a few counts. The V gene is TRBV19, the J gene TRBJ1-2, with TRBD1 matching 8 bases. Germline-derived CDR1 and CDR2 are LNHDA and SQIVND (reference sequence). This CDR3 spans 14 amino acids. V lost 3 bases, J lost 1 base, and 1 base stayed unmatched. The CDR3: CASSIDRGNYGYTF. CDR3 sequence (DNA): TGTGCCAGTAGTATCGACAGGGGTAACTATGGCTACACCTTC.

In regard to this clonotype: A read error may produce the germline difference seen at one junction end. The chain uses TRBV6-9 and TRBJ2-5; 7 nucleotides line up with TRBD2. This CDR3 region has 16 residues. Looked up from germline, CDR1 is MNHGY and CDR2 is SVAAGI. Here the CDR3 reads CTSSYSLARIEETQYF. The CDR3 DNA follows: TGTACCAGCAGTTACTCACTAGCGCGAATCGAAGAGACCCAGTACTTC.

This clonotype was seen more than once but under ten times. The chain combines TRBV6-1 with TRBJ1-5; D remains ambiguous. V was cut by 11 bases and J by 6 bases, with 11 bases left in between. The germline V gene has CDR1 MNHNS and CDR2 SASEGT. The CDR3 length is 11 residues. The CDR3 is CAARAGQPQHF. The CDR3 DNA is TGTGCCGCGCGCGCCGGTCAGCCCCAGCATTTT.

This clonotype was found many times. The chain recombines TRBV20-1 with TRBJ1-1; a possible D gene is TRBD1 (6 bases). Germline CDR1 is DFQATT and CDR2 is SNEGSKA (reference sequence). V lost 7 bases and J 5 bases, leaving 14 bases between the germline ends. This CDR3 comprises 12 residues. CDR3 loop: CSVGTILTEAFF. DNA for the CDR3: TGCAGTGTCGGGACAATACTGACTGAAGCTTTCTTT.

The chain links TRBV27 to TRBJ2-3; D may be TRBD2 (5 bases). V lost 3 bases, J lost 10 bases, and 14 bases lay in between. The CDR3 is 13 residues long. The V gene's germline CDR1 is MNHEY and CDR2 SMNVEV (reference sequence). The DNA of the CDR3 is TGTGCCAGCAGTTTTTCGTCCCGGGAAGCGCAGTATTTT. It translates to CASSFSSREAQYF.

V and J are TRBV30 and TRBJ2-3; the D gene is possibly TRBD2 (6 bases). The length of the CDR3 is 13 residues. From germline, CDR1 is GTSNPN and CDR2 SVGIG (reference sequence). Trimming took off 0 bases at V and 4 bases at J, with 8 bases between the two ends. The CDR3 DNA reads as TGTGCCTGGAGTGTGGAGGGCCCAGATACGCAGTATTTT. Encoded protein: CAWSVEGPDTQYF.

This clonotype has a handful of counts. The chain links TRBV5-4 to TRBJ1-1; D is unresolved. CDR1 is SGHNT, CDR2 YYREEE, per germline (reference sequence). V shed 6 bases and J shed 4 bases, with 10 bases lying between them. This CDR3 contains 12 residues. The CDR3 bases are TGTGCCAGCAACCCGCTGGGCACTGAAGCTTTCTTT. It specifies CASNPLGTEAFF.

This clonotype was picked up many times. The rearrangement links TRBV7-9 to TRBJ1-1, with 8 positions matching TRBD1. Germline V CDR1 and CDR2: SEHNR, FQNEAQ (reference sequence). J gave up 6 bases and V 2 bases, and 8 bases lay outside the gene matches. This CDR3 comprises 15 residues. CDR3 bases: TGTGCCAGCAGCTTACAGGGGGCGCATGCCTCTGAAGCTTTCTTT. Amino acids: CASSLQGAHASEAFF.

V and J are TRBV2 and TRBJ2-1; 10 bases map to TRBD2. This CDR3 comprises 18 residues. V was pared by 9 bases and J by 2 bases, with 16 bases of the junction left unmatched. Per the germline V gene, CDR1 is SNHLY and CDR2 is FYNNEI. The CDR3 here is CARPLSTLAGETYNEQFF. The CDR3 nucleotides are TGTGCCAGGCCACTTTCTACGCTAGCGGGGGAGACCTACAATGAGCAGTTCTTC.

Notes on this clonotype: With a much larger clone just one base away, this may be a read error. The V call is TRBV2, the J call TRBJ2-1; D ambiguous. From germline, CDR1 is SNHLY and CDR2 FYNNEI. Trimming removed 6 bases at V and 4 bases at J, with 16 bases between. This CDR3 is built from 15 residues. The CDR3 protein is CASRVSWSFYNEQFF. The DNA of the CDR3 is TGTGCCAGCAGGGTTAGCTGGAGTTTTTACAATGAGCAGTTCTTC.

This clonotype occurred many times. V is TRBV24-1 and J is TRBJ1-2, with 7 bases lining up with TRBD1. The CDR3 has 15 residues. V shed 4 bases, J shed 5 bases, and the junction held 9 bases outside the gene matches. Germline loops: CDR1 KGHDR, CDR2 SFDVKD. This chain's CDR3 is CATSEGTDSFYGYTF. The CDR3 nucleotides read TGTGCCACCAGTGAAGGGACAGACTCCTTTTATGGCTACACCTTC.

This clonotype was recorded at least ten times. This rearrangement joins TRBV11-2 to TRBJ2-3; D gene ambiguous. The germline CDR1 and CDR2 sequences are SGHAT and FQNNGV. The CDR3 loop spans 11 amino acids. Trimming shortened V by 4 bases and J by 7 bases, and 6 bases separated the two germline ends. The CDR3, as DNA: TGTGCCAGCAGCTCGACTTATACGCAGTATTTT. This encodes CASSSTYTQYF.

With regard to this clonotype: This may come from a read error, since a much larger clone is one base off. V gene TRBV19 combines with J gene TRBJ2-1, with 7 positions matching TRBD2. CDR3 length: 15 residues. V shed 9 bases and J 3 bases; nucleotides not matched to a gene: 11. Per the germline V gene, CDR1 is LNHDA and CDR2 is SQIVND (reference sequence). The CDR3 DNA sequence: TGTGCCAGCAAGCCCGGGACTATAGGCTACAATGAGCAGTTCTTC. Amino acid sequence: CASKPGTIGYNEQFF.

The chain is built from TRBV7-2 and TRBJ2-1; 9 bases agree with TRBD2. Looked up from germline, CDR1 is SGHTA and CDR2 is FQGNSA. Trimming took 2 bases from V and 0 from J; bases not matched to a gene: 11. The CDR3 has 19 amino acids. Here the CDR3 reads CASSLSASGNSGSYNEQFF. The CDR3 nucleotides read TGTGCCAGCAGCTTATCGGCTAGCGGGAATTCGGGCTCCTACAATGAGCAGTTCTTC.

In this sample, this clonotype turned up many times. The rearrangement links TRBV3-1 to TRBJ2-3; 12 nucleotides agree with TRBD2. The germline CDR1 and CDR2 sequences are LGHDT and YNNKEL (reference sequence). Trimming at V came to 1 base and at J to 3 bases, leaving 5 bases not matched to a gene. The CDR3 is made up of 17 amino acids. CDR3 protein: CASSQVLAGGPTDTQYF. The CDR3 coding sequence is TGTGCCAGCAGCCAAGTCCTAGCGGGAGGGCCTACAGATACGCAGTATTTT.

This clonotype has ten or more counts. The chain combines TRBV11-2 with TRBJ2-5; TRBD2 aligns across 13 bases. Per germline, CDR1 SGHAT and CDR2 FQNNGV. This CDR3 has 17 residues. The junction had 14 bases not matched to a gene; V was cut back by 8 bases and J by 5 bases. Here the CDR3 reads CASGVLGTSGTKETQYF. CDR3 DNA sequence: TGTGCCAGCGGGGTTTTGGGGACTAGCGGGACGAAGGAGACCCAGTACTTC.

This clonotype was found many times. This chain links TRBV5-5 with TRBJ2-1; the D is unclear. CDR1 and CDR2 from the germline V gene are SGHKS and YYEKEE (reference sequence). The ends were cut back, 5 bases at V and 0 bases at J, with 21 bases in the middle. The CDR3 is made up of 18 amino acids. The CDR3 spells CASRAGFRRASSYNEQFF. Written as DNA, the CDR3 is TGTGCCAGCAGGGCTGGCTTTCGTAGGGCCAGCTCCTACAATGAGCAGTTCTTC.

The chain joins TRBV28 to TRBJ2-7; D is perhaps TRBD2 (7 bases). This CDR3 has 16 residues. CDR1 is MDHEN, CDR2 SYDVKM, per germline. V gave up 6 bases and J gave up 5 bases, with 23 bases separating them. CDR3 amino acids: CASSLLNLEGGNEQYF. Here the CDR3 DNA reads TGTGCCAGCAGCCTATTGAATCTGGAGGGGGGGAACGAGCAGTACTTC.

This chain connects TRBV29-1 to TRBJ2-7; maybe TRBD2 (5 bases). The end of the DNA fits TRBJ2-1 better, so the J call may be wrong. CDR3 size: 12 residues. CDR1 and CDR2 (germline): SQVTM, ANQGSEA. In DNA, the CDR3 is TGCAGCGCCCTAGCTAGCTCCTACGAGCAGTTCTTC. Protein product: CSALASSYEQFF.

The sample holds a few counts of this clonotype. This chain joins TRBV5-8 and TRBJ1-5; D may be TRBD1 (5 bases). The germline gives CDR1 SGHTS, CDR2 YDEGEE. The germline V and J ends were trimmed by 1 base and 7 bases, with 18 bases remaining between them. The length of the CDR3 is 16 residues. The CDR3 loop reads CASSLNVEGVQQPQHF. CDR3 nucleotide sequence: TGTGCCAGCAGCTTGAATGTTGAAGGGGTTCAACAGCCCCAGCATTTT.

The gene calls are TRBV4-1 and TRBJ1-1; no clear D. Germline CDR1 and CDR2: MGHRA and YSYEKL. This CDR3 region has 15 residues. Trimming removed 0 bases from V and 5 bases from J, with 13 bases in between. CDR3 sequence: CASSQEVGDKTEAFF. Written as DNA, the CDR3 is TGCGCCAGCAGCCAAGAGGTGGGTGATAAGACTGAAGCTTTCTTT.